Here is one T cell receptor beta chain with its context. This sample is part of a study of Ad26.COV2.S vaccination and SARS-CoV-2 variants. Across the study: Intramuscular Ad26.COV2.S at 5x10^10 or 1x10^11 viral particles.

Treatment meaning: about 20 received Ad26.COV2.S at low or high dose, single or two shots; about 5 received placebo; per-sample allocation not given. Day 63 after the first vaccine or placebo injection was the time point for sampling. Sequenced by immunoSEQ multiplex PCR; TCRdb stores in-frame clones only, minus some. Here the sample spans 200,000 to 250,000 clones, 88% being singletons. CDR3 length: 16 residues. Trimming stripped 4 bases from V and 2 bases from J, with 15 bases between. Germline CDR1 LNHDA, CDR2 SQIVND (reference sequence). The gene calls are TRBV19 and TRBJ1-3; D ambiguous. The receptor comes from a person aged 18-65 years who received the Ad26.COV2.S COVID-19 vaccine or a placebo. This sample comprised peripheral blood, obtained in a trial of Ad26.COV2.S vaccine versus placebo. The CDR3 region has the DNA TGTGCCAGTAGTACCCGAGGCTTGGGGACTGGAAACACCATATATTTT. This encodes CASSTRGLGTGNTIYF.